The present entry profiles one TCR beta chain with its context. No antigen is known for it. This record belongs to a study of graft-versus-host responses after intestinal transplantation. Study overall: Isolated intestinal, liver-intestinal, or multivisceral transplants were what recipients had. Regarding the study as a whole: After transplant, early declines in HvG clones were associated with peak levels of circulating GvH clones.

Profiling relied on immunoSEQ multiplex PCR, and the TCRdb table lists in-frame clones only, not all of them. The sample gives some 77,000 clones, around 93% of which show up once; 0.55% to 0.75% is in the top ten. Germline CDR1 and CDR2: LGHNA and YNFKEQ. The CDR3 runs to 16 residues. Trimming removed 0 bases from V and 7 bases from J; junction bases left unmatched: 7. The input for sequencing was PBMCs, taken 98 days after intestinal transplantation. This TCR was recovered from a human patient who received an intestinal transplant, so some T cells may come from the graft donor. The genes are TRBV4-2 and TRBJ2-1; TRBD2 matches at 9 bases. The CDR3 loop reads CASSQESVAGANEQFF. In nucleotides, the CDR3 is TGTGCCAGCAGCCAAGAGTCGGTAGCGGGAGCAAATGAGCAGTTCTTC.